This T cell receptor (beta chain) was sequenced for a study of graft-versus-host responses after intestinal transplantation. Study context: Tacrolimus plus steroids were given to all recipients for approximately three years, preceded by anti-thymocyte globulin induction. Overall study findings and caveats: Some patients had graft-donor T cell macrochimerism. In their allografts, the ratios of graft-versus-host to host-versus-graft T cell clones were high. Investigators detected GvH clones in recipient marrow, with some emerging earlier in ileum or blood.

This clone has only one observation. What it recognizes is unknown. This CDR3 has 15 residues. The V and J ends lost 2 bases and 5 bases respectively, with 18 bases between them. Germline V gene lookup returns CDR1 GTSNPN and CDR2 SVGIG (reference sequence). Sequencing used immunoSEQ multiplex PCR; TCRdb keeps in-frame clones, though not all of them. Of around 120,000 clones in the sample, 90% were seen once. The chain links TRBV30 to TRBJ2-5; the D gene is possibly TRBD2 (6 bases). This clonotype originated in a human donor who received an intestinal transplant. Material: unstimulated CD4+ T cells sorted from spleen or lymph node cells, obtained before intestinal transplant. The CDR3 DNA reads as TGTGCCTGGAGTTCCTGGCTAGCGATATTGGAGACCCAGTACTTC. Its protein product is CAWSSWLAILETQYF.